These 20 T cell receptor beta chains were sequenced from one sample in a study of Graves' ophthalmopathy and Graves' hyperthyroidism. From RNA, the CDR3 regions of TCR beta chains were amplified and sequenced. RT-PCR was first run with HTBI primers, then multiplex PCR in a second round. TCRdb called the multiplex PCR reads again in MiXCR, with one record for every CDR3 protein. The sample lists 13,000 to 15,000 distinct CDR3 sequences, roughly 50% occurring once. The material sequenced was peripheral blood. The source is a woman between 25 and 40 years old with Graves' ophthalmopathy.

The CDR3 here is CASRLEGAGELFF. The CDR3 bases are TGTGCCAGCAGATTGGAGGGGGCCGGGGAGCTGTTTTTT. The chain is built from TRBV2 and TRBJ2-2; D assignment may be TRBD1 or TRBD2 (6 bases each). This CDR3 contains 13 residues. V lost 6 bases, J lost 6 bases, and 11 bases lay in between. Germline V lookup: CDR1 SNHLY, CDR2 FYNNEI.

To note about this clonotype: Germline and junction disagree at one end, which may indicate a read error. V and J are TRBV5-1 and TRBJ2-1, with 9 nucleotides matching TRBD2. Germline CDR1 reads SGHRS; CDR2 reads YFSETQ. The CDR3 sequence is 16 residues long. CDR3 protein: CASSLLASGKQDEQLF. CDR3 nucleotides: TGCGCCAGCAGCTTGTTAGCTAGCGGGAAACAGGATGAGCAGCTCTTC.

The chain uses TRBV2 and TRBJ2-1; D is unresolved. Trimming took 4 bases from V and 4 from J, leaving 2 bases between them. CDR1 and CDR2 (germline): SNHLY, FYNNEI. This CDR3 is 11 amino acids long. CDR3 DNA sequence: TGTGCCAGCAGTGGGTACAATGAGCAGTTCTTC. It specifies CASSGYNEQFF.

This clonotype was counted a few times. The CDR3 loop is CASSYSAGRKDQYF. The CDR3 DNA sequence: TGTGCCAGCAGTTACTCGGCAGGGCGTAAGGACCAGTACTTC. V gene TRBV6-5 combines with J gene TRBJ2-5; TRBD1 might be the D (5 bases). Between the trimmed V and J ends, which lost 0 bases and 10 bases, there was a span of 15 bases. CDR1 is MNHEY, CDR2 SVGAGI, per germline. The CDR3 has 14 residues.

Concerning this clonotype: One end of the junction does not line up with germline, which may come from a read error. V is TRBV7-2 and J is TRBJ2-7; 14 bases are a match to TRBD2. Germline V gene sequence: CDR1 SGHTA, CDR2 FQGNSA. This CDR3 comprises 15 residues. CDR3 residues: CASSYGTSGSYEQYF. The CDR3 DNA follows: TGCGCCAGCAGTTACGGGACTAGCGGGAGCTACGAGCAGTACTTC.

This chain links TRBV28 with TRBJ2-7; 8 nucleotides line up with TRBD1. The V segment lost 5 bases and the J segment 4 bases; nucleotides outside the gene matches: 4. The length of the CDR3 is 13 residues. CDR1 and CDR2 (germline): MDHEN, SYDVKM. CDR3 sequence reads: CASSRTGKYEQYF. The CDR3 DNA reads as TGTGCCAGCAGTCGGACAGGGAAGTACGAGCAGTACTTC.

The chain uses TRBV19 and TRBJ1-2; D is perhaps TRBD1 (6 bases). The CDR3 runs to 13 residues. The germline CDR1 and CDR2 sequences are LNHDA and SQIVND (reference sequence). The V end was cut by 4 bases, the J end by 5 bases, with 11 bases between. The CDR3 DNA reads as TGTGCCAGTAGTACCACAGGGATTTATGGCTACACCTTC. Translated, it gives CASSTTGIYGYTF.

The V and J genes are TRBV6-1 and TRBJ1-2, with no clear D. CDR1 is MNHNS, CDR2 SASEGT, per germline. With 1 base removed from V and 2 bases from J, the gap between germline ends came to 8 bases. The CDR3 loop spans 14 amino acids. As DNA, the CDR3 is TGTGCCAGCAGTGAAGTCATCACCAACTATGGCTACACCTTC. Its protein product is CASSEVITNYGYTF.

This clonotype has a count of ten or more. The chain joins TRBV6-6 to TRBJ2-5, with unresolved D. Germline CDR1 MNHNY, CDR2 SVGAGI (reference sequence). Deletions cut 4 bases from V and 9 bases from J, with 12 bases between. The length of the CDR3 is 12 residues. This CDR3 is CASSFPSWPQYF. The CDR3 DNA reads TGTGCCAGCAGTTTCCCGTCCTGGCCCCAGTACTTC.

Comments on this clonotype: The conserved final phenylalanine or tryptophan is absent from the CDR3, which likely points to a read error. V and J are TRBV7-3 and TRBJ2-5, with D unresolved. Germline assignment: CDR1 SGHTA and CDR2 FQGTGA. This CDR3 has 13 residues. This chain's CDR3 is CASSLMKKETQYL. CDR3 DNA: TGTGCCAGCAGCTTAATGAAAAAAGAGACTCAGTACTTA.

To note about this clonotype: This sequence may be a read error, since a much larger clone differs from it by one base. Since no conserved phenylalanine or tryptophan closes the CDR3, a read error is the likely cause. V is TRBV7-8 and J is TRBJ2-7, with 8 positions matching TRBD1. Per germline, CDR1 SGHVS and CDR2 FQNEAQ. This CDR3 is 15 amino acids long. Germline trimming cut 7 bases from V and 2 bases from J; bases unmatched to any gene: 10. The CDR3 region is CASTKTGQGTYEQYY. The CDR3 coding sequence is TGTGCCAGCACCAAGACCGGACAGGGTACCTACGAGCAGTACTAC.

This chain links TRBV20-1 with TRBJ2-1, with 8 nucleotides matching TRBD1. This CDR3 is built from 15 residues. Germline V gene data show CDR1 as DFQATT and CDR2 as SNEGSKA (reference sequence). The V segment lost 0 bases and the J segment 6 bases; nucleotides outside the gene matches: 7. This CDR3 reads CSAREQTGEVNEQFF. In DNA, the CDR3 is TGCAGTGCTAGAGAACAGACAGGGGAGGTCAATGAGCAGTTCTTC.

This clonotype was detected a few times. This chain uses TRBV10-2 with TRBJ2-7; 13 bases map to TRBD2. This CDR3 contains 14 residues. The germline V gene has CDR1 WSHSY and CDR2 SAAADI. V lost 6 bases, J lost 6 bases, and 5 bases stayed unmatched. The CDR3 spells CASRGTSGTSEQYF. CDR3 DNA: TGCGCCAGCAGGGGGACTAGCGGGACCTCCGAGCAGTACTTC.

CDR3 in DNA: TGCAGTGCTAGAGATTGGACTAGCCTCTCCTACGAGCAGTACTTC. Its protein product is CSARDWTSLSYEQYF. The chain is built from TRBV20-1 and TRBJ2-7; 8 bases line up with TRBD2. Germline values: CDR1 DFQATT, CDR2 SNEGSKA (reference sequence). Unmatched junction bases numbered 4, after V lost 0 bases and J lost 0 bases. This CDR3 has 15 amino acids.

This clonotype was picked up many times. The J gene is TRBJ2-3, the V gene TRBV6-5, with 10 bases lining up with TRBD2. Unmatched junction bases numbered 4, after V lost 5 bases and J lost 2 bases. The CDR3 totals 15 residues. Germline V gene sequence: CDR1 MNHEY, CDR2 SVGAGI. This CDR3 reads CASSLLAGPTDTQYF. The CDR3, as DNA: TGTGCCAGCAGTCTACTAGCGGGGCCCACAGATACGCAGTATTTT.

A few counts support this clonotype. The rearrangement uses TRBV2 and TRBJ1-5; a possible D gene is TRBD1 (6 bases). The CDR3 totals 14 residues. In germline, CDR1 is SNHLY, CDR2 FYNNEI. V was trimmed by 3 bases and J by 5 bases, leaving 11 bases between them. CDR3 residues: CASSDRQVYQPQHF. CDR3 DNA: TGTGCCAGCAGTGACCGACAGGTTTATCAGCCCCAGCATTTT. The full variable domain, in which reference TRBV2 and TRBJ1-5 provide the parts outside the CDR3, is EPEVTQTPSHQVTQMGQEVILRCVPISNHLYFYWYRQILGQKVEFLVSFYNNEISEKSEIFDDQFSVERPDGSNFTLKIRSTKLEDSAMYFCASSDRQVYQPQHFGDGTRLSIL.

There are a few counts of this clonotype. The chain couples TRBV20-1 to TRBJ2-3, with 13 bases aligning to TRBD2. In germline, CDR1 is DFQATT, CDR2 SNEGSKA (reference sequence). Trimming took 6 bases from V and 7 from J; bases not matched to a gene: 7. This CDR3 comprises 14 residues. The chain's CDR3 is CSATTSGRTNTQYF. Written as DNA, the CDR3 is TGCAGTGCAACGACTAGCGGGAGGACGAATACGCAGTATTTT.

The V and J genes are TRBV29-1 and TRBJ1-1, with 7 bases lining up with TRBD1. V was pared by 1 base and J by 4 bases, with 0 bases of the junction left unmatched. The CDR3 has 12 residues. Germline-derived CDR1 and CDR2 are SQVTM and ANQGSEA. This CDR3 reads CSVEAGGTEAFF. The CDR3 DNA reads TGCAGCGTTGAAGCAGGGGGCACTGAAGCTTTCTTT.

This clonotype has more than one count but fewer than ten. This sequence joins TRBV25-1 and TRBJ2-3; 8 nucleotides line up with TRBD2. Germline lookup yields CDR1 MGHDK and CDR2 SYGVNS. The CDR3 spans 17 residues. After removal of 4 bases from V and 1 base from J, the junction contained 10 bases not matched to a gene. The CDR3 spells CASSAYREGWRTDTQYF. In nucleotides, the CDR3 is TGTGCCAGCAGTGCCTACCGGGAGGGCTGGCGCACAGATACGCAGTATTTT.

The chain recombines TRBV5-1 with TRBJ2-7; maybe TRBD1 (8 bases). Trimming took off 2 bases at V and 6 bases at J, with 12 bases between the two ends. The CDR3 extends over 13 amino acids. Per germline, CDR1 SGHRS and CDR2 YFSETQ. The CDR3 nucleotides are TGCGCCAGCAGCTTCTACAGGGGGGGCGAGCAGTACTTC. It is translated as CASSFYRGGEQYF.